This TCR beta chain derives from a study of cytomegalovirus exposure and HLA in healthy donors. Study-level information: Earlier, 95 million to 130 million unique TCR beta sequences were recovered from about 200 million T cells by an analysis.

Notes on this clone: The antigen remains unidentified.

Findings of the study overall: TCR beta sequences reportedly predicted most subjects' HLA-A and HLA-B alleles accurately. About 87% or about 30% of the time was how often most TCR beta V segments were productive, according to an earlier analysis. A later look showed TCR association rates differing by HLA locus, highest for DRB1 and lowest for HLA-C.

V lost 8 bases and J lost 7; bases outside the gene matches: 4. The CDR3 runs to 13 residues. Germline assignment: CDR1 SQVTM and CDR2 ANQGSEA. This PCR relied on a set of 60 Vbeta primers and 13 Jbeta primers. Generated by immunoSEQ multiplex PCR, the TCRdb table keeps only in-frame clones and is missing some. This table holds 160,000 or so clones, about 80% found once. The material sequenced was PBMCs. The receptor was derived from a woman in her 40s in good health and CMV-seronegative. The V gene is TRBV29-1, the J gene TRBJ2-2, with 13 bases lining up with TRBD2. For the CDR3, the DNA is TGCAGCAGCAGACTAGCGGGAGGCGGGGAGCTGTTTTTT. Translation gives CSSRLAGGGELFF.